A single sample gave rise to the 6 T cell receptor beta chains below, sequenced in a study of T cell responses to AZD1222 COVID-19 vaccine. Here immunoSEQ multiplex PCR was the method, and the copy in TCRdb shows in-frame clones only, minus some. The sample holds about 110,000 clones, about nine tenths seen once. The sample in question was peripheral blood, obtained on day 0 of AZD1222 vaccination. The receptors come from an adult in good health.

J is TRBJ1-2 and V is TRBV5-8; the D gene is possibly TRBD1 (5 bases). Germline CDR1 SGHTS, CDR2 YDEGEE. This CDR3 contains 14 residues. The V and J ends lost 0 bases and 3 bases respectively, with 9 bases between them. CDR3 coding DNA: TGTGCCAGCAGCTTGGTTGGGGGGGACTATGGCTACACCTTC. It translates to CASSLVGGDYGYTF.

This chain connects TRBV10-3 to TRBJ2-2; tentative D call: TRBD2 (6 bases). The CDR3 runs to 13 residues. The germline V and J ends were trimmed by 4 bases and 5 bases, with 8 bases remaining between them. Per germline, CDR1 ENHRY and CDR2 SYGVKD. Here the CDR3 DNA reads TGTGCCATCAGTGGACTAGTTACCGGGGAGCTGTTTTTT. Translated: CAISGLVTGELFF.

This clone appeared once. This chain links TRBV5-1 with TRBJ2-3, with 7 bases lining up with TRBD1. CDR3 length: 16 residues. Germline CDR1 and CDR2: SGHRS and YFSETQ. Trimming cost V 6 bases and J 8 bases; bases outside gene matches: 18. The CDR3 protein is CASTPPDRKDRGTQYF. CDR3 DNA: TGCGCCAGCACCCCGCCGGACAGGAAGGATAGGGGTACGCAGTATTTT. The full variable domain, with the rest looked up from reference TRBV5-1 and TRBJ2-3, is KAGVTQTPRYLIKTRGQQVTLSCSPISGHRSVSWYQQTPGQGLQFLFEYFSETQRNKGNFPGRFSGRQFSNSRSEMNVSTLELGDSALYLCASTPPDRKDRGTQYFGPGTRLTVL.

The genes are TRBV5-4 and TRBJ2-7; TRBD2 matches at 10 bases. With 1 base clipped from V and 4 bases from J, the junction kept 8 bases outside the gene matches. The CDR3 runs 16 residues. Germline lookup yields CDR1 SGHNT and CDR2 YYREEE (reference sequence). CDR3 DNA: TGTGCCAGCAGCTTGCCGGCTAGCGGGAGTGGGTACGAGCAGTACTTC. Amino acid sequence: CASSLPASGSGYEQYF.

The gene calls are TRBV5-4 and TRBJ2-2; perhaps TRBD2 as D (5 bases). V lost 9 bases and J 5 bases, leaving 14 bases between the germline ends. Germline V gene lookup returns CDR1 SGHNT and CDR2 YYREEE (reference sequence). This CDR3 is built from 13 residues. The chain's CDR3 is CAIGGERTGELFF. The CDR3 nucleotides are TGTGCCATAGGTGGGGAGCGGACCGGGGAGCTGTTTTTT.

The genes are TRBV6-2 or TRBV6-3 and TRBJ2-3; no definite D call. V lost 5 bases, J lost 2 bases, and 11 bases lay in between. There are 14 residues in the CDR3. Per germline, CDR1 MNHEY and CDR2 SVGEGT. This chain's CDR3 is CASSAASLTDTQYF. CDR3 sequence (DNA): TGTGCCAGCAGTGCAGCTAGTCTCACAGATACGCAGTATTTT.